This T cell receptor beta chain was captured in a study of shared clonotypes between healthy human individuals. Concerning this clone: Its specificity is unknown.

Whole-study results and caveats: The donor pool, a small one, limited the genetic and exposure-history diversity represented.

Clones were read by immunoSEQ multiplex PCR, and TCRdb kept only the in-frame ones, dropping some. The sample holds 2.5 million or so clones, more than 80% seen once. This CDR3 contains 16 residues. Germline CDR1 LNHDA, CDR2 SQIVND (reference sequence). V lost 7 bases and J lost 0, with 17 bases in between. Sample: naive CD4+ T cells sorted from blood. Subset in this sample: CD45RA+ positively selected. The chain couples TRBV19 to TRBJ2-3; no clear D. This sequence was found in a young man in good health. CDR3: CASTPTGTLSTDTQYF. In DNA form, the CDR3 reads TGTGCCAGTACTCCTACCGGAACCCTTAGCACAGATACGCAGTATTTT.